This TCR beta chain was documented in a study of T cell changes during pregnancy in multiple sclerosis. Sequencing was performed with immunoSEQ multiplex PCR; in TCRdb, only in-frame clones are kept and a portion is missing. The data hold about 55,000 clones, with 85% to 95% observed a single time. The V end was cut by 3 bases, the J end by 6 bases, with 9 bases between. Germline V CDR1 and CDR2: LNHDA, SQIVND (reference sequence). The CDR3 length is 13 residues. The material sequenced was CD8+ T cells from peripheral blood mononuclear cells, taken in the third trimester of pregnancy. The J gene is TRBJ1-5, the V gene TRBV19; D is ambiguous. The TCR was taken from a female donor with multiple sclerosis, enrolled in a pregnancy study. The CDR3 reads CASSIGELQPQHF. The CDR3 region has the DNA TGTGCCAGTAGTATCGGGGAACTTCAGCCCCAGCATTTT.